This entry lists 17 T cell receptor beta chains sequenced from one sample in a study of shared clonotypes between healthy human individuals. Assay: immunoSEQ multiplex PCR; the TCRdb copy retains only in-frame clones and omits some. Among 2 million to 3 million clones listed, more than 90% were seen once. The specimen was naive CD4+ T cells sorted from blood. Sample subset: CD45RA+ positively selected. The receptors come from a man between 18 and 29 years old in good health.

The CDR3 here is CASSGGQPLYEQYF. In DNA, the CDR3 is TGCGCCAGCAGTGGGGGCCAGCCGCTCTACGAGCAGTACTTC. The chain is built from TRBV5-1 and TRBJ2-5; tentatively, D is TRBD1 (6 bases). The J call could be wrong; TRBJ2-7 is a better fit for the DNA end. The germline CDR1 and CDR2 sequences are SGHRS and YFSETQ. The CDR3 length is 14 residues.

Points on this clone: The sample contains more than one DNA sequence encoding this CDR3. CDR3 region: CASSVDGGRETQYF. The DNA for the CDR3 is TGTGCCAGCAGCGTAGACGGGGGTCGGGAGACCCAGTACTTC. V is TRBV9 and J is TRBJ2-5, with D maybe TRBD2 (6 bases). Germline CDR1 SGDLS, CDR2 YYNGEE. The length of the CDR3 is 14 residues. Trimming took 0 bases from V and 5 from J, leaving 11 bases between them.

This clone showed up just once. The genes are TRBV2 and TRBJ2-2; TRBD1 agrees at 8 bases. Germline V gene sequence: CDR1 SNHLY, CDR2 FYNNEI. The ends lost 5 bases at V and 3 bases at J; junction bases unmatched: 8. CDR3 length: 16 residues. CDR3 nucleotides: TGTGCCAGCAGTCCTCGACAGGGGCGGTACACCGGGGAGCTGTTTTTT. It codes for CASSPRQGRYTGELFF.

V gene TRBV5-1 combines with J gene TRBJ2-3; a weak D match, TRBD1 (6 bases). Trimming shortened V by 1 base and J by 1 base, and 16 bases separated the two germline ends. The CDR3 consists of 17 residues. Germline loops: CDR1 SGHRS, CDR2 YFSETQ. Here the CDR3 DNA reads TGCGCCAGCAGCTTGCGAAACAGGGATGGGGGCACAGATACGCAGTATTTT. It specifies CASSLRNRDGGTDTQYF.

V and J are TRBV5-4 and TRBJ2-3; perhaps TRBD1 as D (6 bases). Germline CDR1 SGHNT, CDR2 YYREEE (reference sequence). V gave up 5 bases and J gave up 0 bases, with 19 bases separating them. The CDR3 extends over 17 amino acids. The CDR3 loop is CASSYKTGTPSTDTQYF. The CDR3 DNA sequence: TGTGCCAGCAGTTATAAGACAGGAACCCCTAGCACAGATACGCAGTATTTT.

J is TRBJ1-2 and V is TRBV5-6, with D perhaps TRBD1 (6 bases). Germline V gene lookup returns CDR1 SGHDT and CDR2 YYEEEE. Trimming cost V 1 base and J 5 bases, with 15 bases left between them. This CDR3 contains 15 residues. The CDR3 coding sequence is TGTGCCAGCAGCTTGCGACAGGCGGTCACTTATGGCTACACCTTC. It yields the protein CASSLRQAVTYGYTF.

The chain uses TRBV1 and TRBJ2-3; the D call of TRBD2 is as the table states it, not checked on the DNA. TRBV1 is a pseudogene segment. This CDR3 region has 17 residues. The CDR3 region has the DNA TGCACCAGCAGCCCTATTCCCGAGCGGGGATTCACAGATACGCAGTATTTT. It translates to CTSSPIPERGFTDTQYF.

The rearrangement links TRBV6-6 to TRBJ2-7; D is undetermined. CDR1 is MNHNY and CDR2 is SVGAGI in the germline V gene (reference sequence). The CDR3 is 14 amino acids. Trimming pared 1 base from V and 0 bases from J, leaving 7 bases between. The CDR3 bases are TGTGCCAGCAGTTACTGGATACCCTCCTACGAGCAGTACTTC. Encoded protein: CASSYWIPSYEQYF.

The chain couples TRBV18 to TRBJ2-7, with D unclear. The germline V gene encodes CDR1 KGHSH and CDR2 LQKENI. V was shortened by 4 bases and J by 3 bases, with 10 bases between the two germline ends. The CDR3 runs 13 residues. The CDR3 nucleotides are TGTGCCAGCTCACTGATTAATTTCTACGAGCAGTACTTC. Its protein product is CASSLINFYEQYF.

The chain employs TRBV30 and TRBJ1-5, with TRBD1 as a possible D gene (5 bases). Germline CDR1 is GTSNPN and CDR2 is SVGIG (reference sequence). V was pared by 1 base and J by 5 bases, with 12 bases between. The CDR3 consists of 14 residues. This CDR3 is CAWSEAGRDQPQHF. The DNA of the CDR3 is TGTGCCTGGAGTGAGGCAGGGCGGGATCAGCCCCAGCATTTT. The whole variable domain, filled in from reference TRBV30 and TRBJ1-5, reads SQTIHQWPATLVQPVGSPLSLECTVEGTSNPNLYWYRQAAGRGLQLLFYSVGIGQISSEVPQNLSASRPQDRQFILSSKKLLLSDSGFYLCAWSEAGRDQPQHFGDGTRLSIL.

V usage is TRBV19 and J usage is TRBJ2-5; TRBD2 agrees at 8 bases. V lost 3 bases and J lost 0; bases outside the gene matches: 3. Germline V gives CDR1 LNHDA, CDR2 SQIVND (reference sequence). The CDR3 runs 15 residues. The chain's CDR3 is CASSISGTYQETQYF. DNA for the CDR3: TGTGCCAGTAGTATTAGCGGGACATACCAAGAGACCCAGTACTTC.

V usage is TRBV19 and J usage is TRBJ1-3, with 7 positions matching TRBD1. Germline V CDR1 and CDR2: LNHDA, SQIVND (reference sequence). The CDR3 runs to 15 residues. After removal of 7 bases from V and 0 bases from J, the junction contained 6 bases not matched to a gene. For the CDR3, the DNA is TGTGCCAGTACCCCTTGGACAGGCTCTGGAAACACCATATATTTT. Protein product: CASTPWTGSGNTIYF.

The gene calls are TRBV20-1 and TRBJ1-2; D is uncertain. Germline values: CDR1 DFQATT, CDR2 SNEGSKA (reference sequence). The CDR3 contains 8 residues. CDR3 amino acids: CRAGSYTF. The DNA of the CDR3 is TGCAGGGCCGGAAGCTACACCTTC.

The V gene is TRBV5-4, the J gene TRBJ2-2; D gene uncertain. Germline V CDR1 and CDR2: SGHNT, YYREEE (reference sequence). Between the trimmed V and J ends, which lost 0 bases and 0 bases, there was a span of 9 bases. This CDR3 spans 16 amino acids. The CDR3 region is CASSLEVIPNTGELFF. As DNA, the CDR3 is TGTGCCAGCAGCTTGGAGGTAATCCCGAACACCGGGGAGCTGTTTTTT.

The genes are TRBV19 and TRBJ2-2; D might be TRBD2 (5 bases). Germline loops: CDR1 LNHDA, CDR2 SQIVND (reference sequence). This CDR3 is 13 amino acids long. The V gene lost 7 bases and the J gene lost 6 bases, with 12 bases spanning the gap. The CDR3 DNA is TGTGCCAGTAAGGAGAGGGAGTCCGGGGAGCTGTTTTTT. Protein sequence: CASKERESGELFF.

The chain couples TRBV18 to TRBJ1-4; TRBD1 is a possible D gene (5 bases). Germline lookup yields CDR1 KGHSH and CDR2 LQKENI. V lost 3 bases to trimming and J lost 7 bases, with 15 bases between them. The CDR3 sequence is 15 residues long. In nucleotides, the CDR3 is TGTGCCAGCTCACCTATCGAAGGGGCGACTGAAAAACTGTTTTTT. It is translated as CASSPIEGATEKLFF.

CDR3 residues: CASSLEGLAGGITDTQYF. The CDR3 bases are TGTGCCAGCAGCTTAGAAGGCCTAGCGGGAGGCATAACAGATACGCAGTATTTT. The chain recombines TRBV7-9 with TRBJ2-3; TRBD2 matches 11 bases. This CDR3 has 18 residues. The germline V gene has CDR1 SEHNR and CDR2 FQNEAQ (reference sequence). V shed 1 base and J 3 bases; nucleotides not matched to a gene: 9.